This TCR beta chain was profiled in a study of beta chain features in type 1 diabetes (dated by TCRdb to 2017 to 2018). The study in broad terms: No differences in mean age, gender distribution, total cell number or subset yield were found between patients and healthy donors. A total of roughly 100 million sorted cells were examined across all samples, and RNA yield correlated strongly with the number of cells per subset. The study compared the TCRB repertoires of sorted circulating CD4+ T cell subsets in recently diagnosed type 1 diabetes patients with those in matched healthy donors. Whereas all 28 donors provided naive and central memory subsets, regulatory and stem cell-like memory subsets were isolated from just 8 patients and about 8 healthy donors.

Notes on this clone: Its specific antigen is unknown. One base away there is no much larger clone; base qualities are not given.

All of the isolated RNA was reverse transcribed with the High Capacity cDNA Reverse Transcription Kit, so expressed TCRB transcripts were sequenced. Deep immunoSEQ sequencing was applied to naive, central memory and regulatory T cell samples, giving an average of about 3.4 million total reads per sample. Sorted cells were lysed in RLT buffer and RNA was extracted with DNase-treated RNeasy Micro or Mini kits, depending on cell number. To prevent cross-contamination, every cell subset was processed on its own, while patient and healthy donor samples were processed together. Using the immunoSEQ multiplex PCR, TCRB sequences were amplified from cDNA into 87-bp fragments spanning the CDR3 region. Amplicons were sequenced on the Illumina HiSeq platform. The published analysis was carried out like this. PCR bias was computationally corrected using synthetic template baselines, reads within Hamming distance 2 were collapsed, and singletons that could not be merged were discarded. Reads were aligned against IMGT so that V, D and J genes, CDR3 length and insertions or deletions at six rearrangement sites could be assigned. Within each subset, clonotype counts were normalized to sorted cell number, and only after that were true diversity and Gini coefficients computed with the tcR R package. The overlap coefficient, calculated on TCRB nucleotide sequences, was used to measure repertoire sharing. As a proxy for the pre-selection repertoire, out-of-frame TCRB sequences from naive cells were analyzed. Drawn from immuneACCESS, this table holds only the in-frame rearrangements with V and J called that TCRdb kept. Clones are partly lost; checked studies trace under half to an unresolved V gene and leave the rest unexplained. V, J and clone size derive from that table, while D and trimming were established from the DNA sequence. In this sample the table shows around 250,000 clones, around 65% of which occur a single time. The ten largest clones take up approximately 0.053% of the sample.

Each donor gave one peripheral blood draw, averaging roughly 100 mL, which was collected into heparinised tubes. Naive, central memory, regulatory and stem cell-like memory CD4+ T cells were sorted on a BD FACSAria II using a panel including CD45RO, CCR7, CD25, CD127, CD95 and CD27. Purity was above 95% for every sorted population. Right away, PBMCs were isolated by Lymphoprep density gradient centrifugation and were stained directly, with no culture step. Samples were stained and sorted in pairs, with one healthy donor and one patient per experiment, so that batch effects were minimized. General findings and caveats noted by the study authors: Shorter templates might be favored by PCR, yet because patient and control samples were amplified and corrected together, any such skew would affect both groups equally. Type 1 diabetes patients showed a moderate but significant shortening of TCRB CDR3 length in all four CD4+ subsets. Because cDNA rather than genomic DNA was sequenced, highly expressing activated cells could have been over-represented, although no difference in activation and CD3 levels was found between groups. Patients with type 1 diabetes made fewer insertions and deleted more nucleotides at VDJ recombination sites, implying thymic rearrangement abnormalities. Naive, central memory and regulatory TCRB repertoires appeared more similar among patients than among healthy donors. Only small numbers of individuals were included in the HLA sub-analyses, which left unresolved whether HLA type had any influence on TCRB rearrangement.

V is cut back by 7 bases and J by 5 bases, with 8 bases in the junction unmatched. CDR3 length: 13 amino acids, cysteine to phenylalanine. Of the read, only the CDR3 DNA is kept; its 39 bases are in frame from base 1. CDR1 and CDR2 were assigned from the germline V gene as SQVTM and ANQGSEA. The TCR originated in a man younger than 40 in good health. The chain joins TRBV29-1 to TRBJ2-7, with 10 bases in between that match TRBD2. The sequencing sample was made of naive CD4+ T cells from blood. The sample's cell subset or site, from its label and the paper: true naive CD4+ T cells. The nucleotide sequence reads TGCAGCGCGAAGGGACTAGCGTTCCACGAGCAGTACTTC. Translated, it reads CSAKGLAFHEQYF.